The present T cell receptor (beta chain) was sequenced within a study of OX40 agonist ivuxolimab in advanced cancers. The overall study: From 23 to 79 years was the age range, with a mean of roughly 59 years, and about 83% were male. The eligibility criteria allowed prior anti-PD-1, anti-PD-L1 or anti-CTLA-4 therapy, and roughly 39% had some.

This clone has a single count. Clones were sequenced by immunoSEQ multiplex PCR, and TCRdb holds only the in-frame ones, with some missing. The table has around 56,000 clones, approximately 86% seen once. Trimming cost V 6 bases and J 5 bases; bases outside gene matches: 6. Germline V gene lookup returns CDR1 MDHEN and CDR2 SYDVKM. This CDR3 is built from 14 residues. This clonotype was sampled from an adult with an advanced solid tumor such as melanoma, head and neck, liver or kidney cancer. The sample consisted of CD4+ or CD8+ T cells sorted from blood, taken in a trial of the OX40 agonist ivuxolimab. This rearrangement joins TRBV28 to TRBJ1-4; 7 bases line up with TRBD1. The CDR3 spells CASSPGQYNEKLFF. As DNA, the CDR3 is TGTGCCAGCAGCCCGGGACAGTACAATGAAAAACTGTTTTTT.